This passage covers 25 T cell receptor beta chains from one sample sequenced in a study of T cell repertoires in cytomegalovirus infection. TCRdb processed the reads anew with MiXCR; each CDR3 protein has one entry. The profile shows roughly 230,000 distinct CDR3 sequences, 22% of them singletons. The sequencing sample was made of CD8+ T cells from PBMCs. These receptors all stem from a human donor in good health (CMV status not recorded). Some clones in this sample may be carry-over from other donors' samples.

In its sample, this clonotype was seen many times. The J gene is TRBJ2-5, the V gene TRBV6-1; TRBD2 matches 9 bases. The J segment lost 4 bases and the V segment lost 6 bases, leaving 15 bases of the junction unmatched. CDR1 is MNHNS and CDR2 is SASEGT in the germline V gene. This CDR3 spans 17 amino acids. The CDR3 loop is CASSTSERGARGETQYF. Here the CDR3 DNA reads TGTGCCAGCAGCACCTCGGAGCGGGGGGCCAGAGGAGAGACCCAGTACTTC.

The V call is TRBV29-1, the J call TRBJ2-1; maybe TRBD1 (6 bases). Trimming cost V 6 bases and J 4 bases, with 10 bases left between them. Germline values: CDR1 SQVTM, CDR2 ANQGSEA. This CDR3 region has 12 residues. CDR3 coding DNA: TGCAGCGTGCGGACAGAATACAATGAGCAGTTCTTC. Translating gives CSVRTEYNEQFF.

Comments on this clonotype: A much larger clone differs from this one at a single base, so this may be a read error. The chain links TRBV7-4 to TRBJ1-4; D remains unclear. The ends were cut back, 3 bases at V and 10 bases at J, with 12 bases in the middle. From germline, CDR1 is SGHVT and CDR2 SQSDAQ. CDR3 length: 13 residues. CDR3 region: CASSFPGDGKLFF. CDR3 DNA: TGTGCCAGCAGCTTCCCCGGGGATGGAAAACTGTTTTTT.

This clonotype has ten or more counts. This chain joins TRBV7-9 and TRBJ2-3; a weak D match, TRBD2 (5 bases). Germline values: CDR1 SEHNR, CDR2 FQNEAQ (reference sequence). The CDR3 extends over 14 amino acids. V lost 5 bases and J lost 4, with 13 bases in between. The CDR3 here is CASSLLRASDTQYF. CDR3 sequence (DNA): TGTGCCAGCAGCCTATTGCGGGCGTCAGATACGCAGTATTTT.

Only a few counts were recorded for this clonotype. The chain employs TRBV13 and TRBJ2-1, with a possible D match to TRBD2 (6 bases). The V end was cut by 5 bases, the J end by 0 bases, with 11 bases between. The CDR3 sequence is 15 residues long. CDR1 and CDR2 (germline): PRHDT, FYEKMQ (reference sequence). This CDR3 is CASSDRDSSYNEQFF. In nucleotides, the CDR3 is TGTGCCAGCAGCGACCGGGACTCCTCCTACAATGAGCAGTTCTTC.

This clonotype occurred once. The chain links TRBV29-1 to TRBJ2-2; TRBD1 might be the D (7 bases). The CDR3 loop spans 14 amino acids. The germline gives CDR1 SQVTM, CDR2 ANQGSEA. V lost 4 bases and J lost 6, with 15 bases in between. The CDR3 DNA is TGCAGCGTTGTGGAGGGGGCGATTCCCGGGGAGCTGTTTTTT. This sequence encodes CSVVEGAIPGELFF.

This clonotype was picked up a small number of times. The V gene is TRBV12-3 or TRBV12-4, the J gene TRBJ1-5; the D gene is possibly TRBD1 (5 bases). The ends were cut back, 6 bases at V and 7 bases at J, with 13 bases in the middle. CDR3 length equals 13 residues. CDR3 amino acids: CASRPGGGQPQHF. The CDR3 DNA reads TGTGCCAGCAGGCCGGGGGGAGGACAGCCCCAGCATTTT.

This clonotype was seen repeatedly, ten times or more. This sequence joins TRBV29-1 and TRBJ1-2, with D tentatively TRBD1 (6 bases). Trimming shortened V by 3 bases and J by 2 bases, and 13 bases separated the two germline ends. The CDR3 loop spans 14 amino acids. Germline-derived CDR1 and CDR2 are SQVTM and ANQGSEA. CDR3 sequence reads: CSVEGGGLNYGYTF. As DNA, the CDR3 is TGCAGCGTTGAGGGGGGGGGCTTGAACTATGGCTACACCTTC.

The chain employs TRBV7-6 and TRBJ2-3, with TRBD2 identical over 7 bases. There are 14 residues in the CDR3. Per the germline V gene, CDR1 is SGHVS and CDR2 is FNYEAQ. Trimming at V came to 5 bases and at J to 5 bases, leaving 7 bases not matched to a gene. The CDR3 DNA reads as TGTGCCAGCAGCGCCAGCCCTAGCGGAGATACGCAGTATTTT. Protein sequence: CASSASPSGDTQYF.

This clonotype occurred many times. The rearrangement joins TRBV7-2 to TRBJ2-1; 7 nucleotides align to TRBD1. The CDR3 contains 15 residues. Per germline, CDR1 SGHTA and CDR2 FQGNSA. Trimming removed 3 bases from V and 4 bases from J; junction bases left unmatched: 6. The CDR3 DNA sequence: TGTGCCAGCAGCTTTACCGGGACAGCTTACAATGAGCAGTTCTTC. Amino acid sequence: CASSFTGTAYNEQFF.

The sample holds many counts of this clonotype. V gene TRBV19 combines with J gene TRBJ1-1; D uncertain. This CDR3 has 14 residues. Germline CDR1 LNHDA, CDR2 SQIVND (reference sequence). With 7 bases removed from V and 5 bases from J, the gap between germline ends came to 17 bases. The CDR3 reads CASTITWGYTEAFF. The CDR3 region has the DNA TGTGCCAGTACCATCACTTGGGGATATACTGAAGCTTTCTTT.

CDR3 in DNA: TGCAGCGTTGTTACCGGCAATGAGCAGTTCTTC. Translation gives CSVVTGNEQFF. This rearrangement joins TRBV29-1 to TRBJ2-1; D is unresolved. Trimming pared 4 bases from V and 6 bases from J, leaving 7 bases between. Germline V gene data show CDR1 as SQVTM and CDR2 as ANQGSEA. The CDR3 contains 11 residues.

With respect to this clonotype: This may stem from a read error, because a much larger clone lies one nucleotide away. The chain combines TRBV6-2 or TRBV6-3 with TRBJ2-7, with D uncertain. V shed 5 bases and J shed 3 bases, with 17 bases lying between them. The germline CDR1 and CDR2 sequences are MNHEY and SVGEGT. The CDR3 runs 15 residues. The DNA for the CDR3 is TGTGCCAGCAGTCCATTGGTCAACCAACTCTACGAGCAGTACTTC. Translated, it gives CASSPLVNQLYEQYF.

This clonotype came up a few times. The genes are TRBV7-6 and TRBJ2-7; D is perhaps TRBD2 (6 bases). V was pared by 1 base and J by 3 bases, with 16 bases between. The CDR3 runs to 16 residues. CDR1 is SGHVS and CDR2 is FNYEAQ in the germline V gene. DNA for the CDR3: TGTGCCAGCAGCTTAGGGGAGGAGGGTAGGGGCTACGAGCAGTACTTC. Translating it yields CASSLGEEGRGYEQYF. The full variable domain, with the rest looked up from reference TRBV7-6 and TRBJ2-7, is GAGVSQSPRYKVTKRGQDVALRCDPISGHVSLYWYRQALGQGPEFLTYFNYEAQQDKSGLPNDRFSAERPEGSISTLTIQRTEQRDSAMYRCASSLGEEGRGYEQYFGPGTRLTVT.

This clonotype was counted ten times or more. The chain recombines TRBV7-8 with TRBJ2-6, with D uncertain. Germline CDR1 reads SGHVS; CDR2 reads FQNEAQ. This CDR3 comprises 15 residues. The V end lost 0 bases, the J end lost 4 bases, and 7 bases lay between the germline ends. CDR3 nucleotides: TGTGCCAGCAGCTTAGCCAAAGGGGGGGCCAACGTCCTGACTTTC. Its protein is CASSLAKGGANVLTF.

V gene TRBV6-5 combines with J gene TRBJ1-1; D might be TRBD1 (6 bases). Germline CDR1 and CDR2: MNHEY and SVGAGI. This CDR3 comprises 18 residues. V was trimmed by 7 bases and J by 0 bases, leaving 24 bases between them. CDR3 sequence: CASIPKGGSALLNTEAFF. The CDR3 DNA follows: TGTGCCAGCATCCCAAAGGGGGGGAGTGCTCTGTTGAACACTGAAGCTTTCTTT.

This clonotype was found a few times. This chain joins TRBV20-1 and TRBJ2-5; maybe TRBD2 (6 bases). The CDR3 extends over 16 amino acids. Germline V CDR1 and CDR2: DFQATT, SNEGSKA (reference sequence). V was shortened by 4 bases and J by 4 bases, with 22 bases between the two germline ends. DNA of the CDR3: TGCAGTGCTACTTGGCGGGGTTGGAGCTGGGGAGAGACCCAGTACTTC. Encoded protein: CSATWRGWSWGETQYF.

The CDR3 nucleotides are TGTGCCAGCAGCATCGGACAGGATAGGAGTCAGCCCCAGCATTTT. Its translation: CASSIGQDRSQPQHF. V usage is TRBV5-3 and J usage is TRBJ1-5, with 7 bases aligning to TRBD1. TRBV5-3 carries the ORF label, with uncertain function. This CDR3 comprises 15 residues. With 8 bases clipped from V and 6 bases from J, the junction kept 14 bases outside the gene matches.

This clonotype was found many times. This sequence joins TRBV7-2 and TRBJ1-6, with D hard to call. Germline lookup yields CDR1 SGHTA and CDR2 FQGNSA. This CDR3 spans 10 amino acids. The V and J ends lost 5 bases and 14 bases respectively, with 7 bases between them. CDR3 protein: CASSGLTLHF. For the CDR3, the DNA is TGTGCCAGCAGCGGACTAACCCTCCACTTT.

This clonotype was seen more than once but under ten times. This rearrangement joins TRBV14 to TRBJ2-1, with 9 bases lining up with TRBD1. This CDR3 has 18 amino acids. Per the germline V gene, CDR1 is SGHDN and CDR2 is FVKESK. V shed 1 base and J 3 bases; nucleotides not matched to a gene: 10. The CDR3 DNA is TGTGCCAGCAGCCAAGGACCGGGACAGGGAGGATACTACAATGAGCAGTTCTTC. This translates into CASSQGPGQGGYYNEQFF.

This clonotype was found once. The chain recombines TRBV7-9 with TRBJ1-1, with no clear D. The CDR3 sequence is 13 residues long. The V gene lost 0 bases and the J gene lost 11 bases, with 13 bases spanning the gap. CDR1 is SEHNR, CDR2 FQNEAQ, per germline (reference sequence). The CDR3 bases are TGTGCCAGCAGCTTAGCGCTATCGGAGGGTGCTTTCTTT. Translated, it gives CASSLALSEGAFF.

The CDR3 nucleotides read TGTGCCAGCAGAGGTCAGGGACAGAACCTCTATGGCTACACCTTC. This translates into CASRGQGQNLYGYTF. V is TRBV2 and J is TRBJ1-2; 7 bases align to TRBD1. CDR3 length: 15 amino acids. Trimming removed 6 bases from V and 4 bases from J; junction bases left unmatched: 11. Germline V gives CDR1 SNHLY, CDR2 FYNNEI.

The CDR3 DNA reads TGTGCCAGCAGCCCATACGTAGGGGGGACAGATACGCAGTATTTT. This encodes CASSPYVGGTDTQYF. The J gene is TRBJ2-3, the V gene TRBV6-6; D assignment may be TRBD1 or TRBD2 (6 bases each). The CDR3 is 15 amino acids. Trimming pared 6 bases from V and 3 bases from J, leaving 16 bases between. Germline V gene lookup returns CDR1 MNHNY and CDR2 SVGAGI (reference sequence).

This clonotype was found a few times. The chain uses TRBV19 and TRBJ1-5, with TRBD1 identical over 7 bases. CDR1 and CDR2 (germline): LNHDA, SQIVND (reference sequence). The CDR3 covers 16 residues. Trimming took 5 bases from V and 4 from J; bases not matched to a gene: 11. This CDR3 reads CASSPGGQPFNQPQHF. In DNA form, the CDR3 reads TGTGCCAGTAGTCCGGGGGGACAGCCGTTTAATCAGCCCCAGCATTTT.

There are a few counts of this clonotype. The CDR3 protein is CSASPTAGVSQETQYF. CDR3 DNA: TGCAGTGCTAGCCCCACGGCTGGAGTAAGCCAAGAGACCCAGTACTTC. The chain recombines TRBV20-1 with TRBJ2-5, with D unclear. Germline-derived CDR1 and CDR2 are DFQATT and SNEGSKA (reference sequence). Deletions cut 3 bases from V and 1 base from J, with 18 bases between. The CDR3 runs to 16 residues.